This TCR beta chain was observed in a study of blood T cells in healthy people across ages. This CDR3 has 12 amino acids. From germline, CDR1 is SQVTM and CDR2 ANQGSEA. Sample-barcoded 5' priming and a J-beta primer mix drove a second PCR of roughly 6 to 12 cycles. With 12 random nucleotides, a template-switch adaptor tagged each individual cDNA molecule. TCRdb ran MiXCR on the 5' RACE reads and lists one entry per CDR3 protein. The table lists over a million distinct CDR3 sequences, roughly 64% of them singletons, with over 5.5% in the top ten. Concerning this clonotype itself: At one of its ends the junction is not consistent with the germline gene, which may arise from a read error.

This chain connects TRBV29-1 to TRBJ2-1; no clear D gene. Specimen: blood. The clonotype comes from a man between 18 and 29 years old in good health. The CDR3: CSVGRVYNERFF. CDR3 sequence (DNA): TGCAGCGTTGGCCGCGTCTACAATGAGCGGTTCTTC.